These 32 T cell receptor beta chains were all obtained from the same sample, sequenced in a study of T cells in Graves' hyperthyroidism and ophthalmopathy. The investigators amplified TCR beta CDR3 regions from RNA transcripts. TCR CDR3 regions were first amplified by RT-PCR with HTBI primers. Each CDR3 protein is one row after TCRdb ran MiXCR on the multiplex PCR reads. The sample yields fewer than 400,000 distinct CDR3 sequences, over 13% seen once. Sequencing input: blood. The receptors were gathered from a man in his fifties with Graves' ophthalmopathy.

V gene TRBV10-3 combines with J gene TRBJ2-6; D is unclear. Trimming pared 7 bases from V and 4 bases from J, leaving 8 bases between. CDR1 and CDR2 (germline): ENHRY, SYGVKD. The CDR3 length is 13 residues. The CDR3 DNA sequence: TGTGCCATCACAGAAACGGGGGCCAACGTCCTGACTTTC. Its translation is CAITETGANVLTF.

This clonotype appeared a few times. A single base separates this from a much larger clone, so it may be a read error. J is TRBJ1-5 and V is TRBV28, with D hard to call. This CDR3 has 16 amino acids. CDR1 and CDR2 from the germline V gene are MDHEN and SYDVKM. V lost 5 bases and J 2 bases, leaving 16 bases between the germline ends. The CDR3 protein is CASSPRKGAGNQPQHF. The CDR3 bases are TGTGCCAGCAGTCCTCGCAAGGGAGCCGGCAATCAGCCCCAGCATTTT.

This chain joins TRBV19 and TRBJ2-2, with D possibly TRBD2 on 5 matching bases. This CDR3 comprises 15 residues. Germline V gene data show CDR1 as LNHDA and CDR2 as SQIVND (reference sequence). Between the trimmed V and J ends, which lost 1 base and 3 bases, there was a span of 9 bases. CDR3 bases: TGTGCCAGTAGTATAGCCGGGATTTACACCGGGGAGCTGTTTTTT. This gives the protein CASSIAGIYTGELFF.

The V gene is TRBV5-6, the J gene TRBJ1-3, with D hard to call. Looked up from germline, CDR1 is SGHDT and CDR2 is YYEEEE. The CDR3 sequence is 15 residues long. V gave up 2 bases and J gave up 0 bases, with 9 bases separating them. The CDR3 nucleotides read TGTGCCAGCAGCTTCGGTCCTCTCTCTGGAAACACCATATATTTT. The encoded protein is CASSFGPLSGNTIYF.

The chain links TRBV12-3 or TRBV12-4 to TRBJ2-5; D ambiguous. The length of the CDR3 is 12 residues. V lost 1 base and J lost 5, with 5 bases in between. This CDR3 reads CASSLEFETQYF. The DNA for the CDR3 is TGTGCCAGCAGTTTAGAGTTCGAGACCCAGTACTTC.

Many counts were recorded for this clonotype. The chain recombines TRBV5-1 with TRBJ2-2; weak D call: TRBD1 (5 bases). With 9 bases removed from V and 4 bases from J, the gap between germline ends came to 7 bases. CDR3 length equals 11 residues. Germline V lookup: CDR1 SGHRS, CDR2 YFSETQ. The CDR3 is CATQGTGELFF. CDR3 DNA: TGCGCCACCCAGGGCACCGGGGAGCTGTTTTTT. The complete variable domain, with remaining parts taken from reference TRBV5-1 and TRBJ2-2, reads KAGVTQTPRYLIKTRGQQVTLSCSPISGHRSVSWYQQTPGQGLQFLFEYFSETQRNKGNFPGRFSGRQFSNSRSEMNVSTLELGDSALYLCATQGTGELFFGEGSRLTVL.

This clonotype was seen ten or more times. This chain connects TRBV2 to TRBJ2-1, with 10 nucleotides matching TRBD2. This CDR3 region has 14 residues. In germline, CDR1 is SNHLY, CDR2 FYNNEI. Trimming took 6 bases from V and 3 from J; bases not matched to a gene: 2. DNA for the CDR3: TGTGCCAGCAGGCGGACTAGCGGCTACAATGAGCAGTTCTTC. Amino acids: CASRRTSGYNEQFF. Filled out from reference TRBV2 and TRBJ2-1, the complete variable domain reads EPEVTQTPSHQVTQMGQEVILRCVPISNHLYFYWYRQILGQKVEFLVSFYNNEISEKSEIFDDQFSVERPDGSNFTLKIRSTKLEDSAMYFCASRRTSGYNEQFFGPGTRLTVL.

This clonotype occurred many times. The CDR3 DNA is TGTGCCAGCACCATAACCATAGCGGGCCCCTCCTACAATGAGCAGTTCTTC. It codes for CASTITIAGPSYNEQFF. The rearrangement uses TRBV7-2 and TRBJ2-1; 7 bases are a match to TRBD2. Germline V lookup: CDR1 SGHTA, CDR2 FQGNSA. V lost 7 bases, J lost 0 bases, and 12 bases stayed unmatched. The CDR3 extends over 17 amino acids.

In this sample, this clonotype turned up many times. The chain links TRBV24-1 to TRBJ2-2; 12 bases map to TRBD2. V trimming: 6 bases; J trimming: 4 bases; junction bases outside the gene matches: 14. The length of the CDR3 is 19 residues. CDR1 and CDR2 (germline): KGHDR, SFDVKD. The CDR3 DNA is TGTGCCACCAGTTTGTCGGGACTAGCGGGCCAGGGGCGCACCGGGGAGCTGTTTTTT. Translated, it gives CATSLSGLAGQGRTGELFF.

The V and J genes are TRBV4-1 and TRBJ1-3, with D possibly being TRBD1 (6 bases). V was pared by 8 bases and J by 0 bases, with 11 bases between. The CDR3 extends over 14 amino acids. Germline lookup yields CDR1 MGHRA and CDR2 YSYEKL. CDR3 loop: CASGGGGSGNTIYF. The CDR3 DNA sequence: TGCGCCAGCGGGGGCGGGGGCTCTGGAAACACCATATATTTT.

In its sample, this clonotype was seen many times. The chain combines TRBV20-1 with TRBJ2-2; maybe TRBD2 (5 bases). V lost 5 bases to trimming and J lost 0 bases, with 10 bases between them. The CDR3 runs to 14 residues. The germline V gene encodes CDR1 DFQATT and CDR2 SNEGSKA (reference sequence). The CDR3 coding sequence is TGCAGTGCTCAAGCGGATACGAACACCGGGGAGCTGTTTTTT. Translated: CSAQADTNTGELFF.

V usage is TRBV29-1 and J usage is TRBJ2-1; TRBD2 might be the D (5 bases). Trimming pared 0 bases from V and 0 bases from J, leaving 12 bases between. The CDR3 consists of 16 residues. From germline, CDR1 is SQVTM and CDR2 ANQGSEA. The CDR3 region is CSVEDRERYSYNEQFF. The CDR3 DNA is TGCAGCGTTGAAGATAGGGAGCGGTACTCCTACAATGAGCAGTTCTTC.

This clonotype was picked up many times. The chain has TRBV7-8 and TRBJ1-2, with D maybe TRBD1 (5 bases). The CDR3 runs 13 residues. CDR1 is SGHVS, CDR2 FQNEAQ, per germline. V was clipped by 4 bases and J by 0 bases, with 6 bases between them. The CDR3 DNA is TGTGCCAGCAGCTCGACAGCTAACTATGGCTACACCTTC. Translation gives CASSSTANYGYTF.

Ten or more counts support this clonotype. V usage is TRBV5-6 and J usage is TRBJ2-7; 9 positions agree with TRBD1. Per the germline V gene, CDR1 is SGHDT and CDR2 is YYEEEE. The CDR3 runs to 15 residues. The V segment lost 4 bases and the J segment 5 bases; nucleotides outside the gene matches: 10. The DNA of the CDR3 is TGTGCCAGCAGCCGCCCCGGGACAGGGAACAACGAGCAGTACTTC. This sequence encodes CASSRPGTGNNEQYF.

This clonotype was picked up a small number of times. The chain links TRBV10-3 to TRBJ2-2; 8 bases agree with TRBD1. J lost 3 bases, V lost 5 bases, and 2 bases had no gene match. The CDR3 is 14 residues long. Germline loops: CDR1 ENHRY, CDR2 SYGVKD. The CDR3 sequence is CAISLQGDTGELFF. The DNA of the CDR3 is TGTGCCATCAGTCTACAGGGGGACACCGGGGAGCTGTTTTTT.

This clonotype was observed at least ten times. The chain employs TRBV3-1 and TRBJ1-3; the D is unclear. V was trimmed by 0 bases and J by 0 bases, leaving 6 bases between them. CDR3 length: 15 residues. Germline loops: CDR1 LGHDT, CDR2 YNNKEL (reference sequence). CDR3 protein: CASSQDRSSGNTIYF. DNA of the CDR3: TGTGCCAGCAGCCAAGACAGAAGCTCTGGAAACACCATATATTTT.

This clonotype was seen repeatedly, ten times or more. The V gene is TRBV3-1, the J gene TRBJ2-2; 10 bases fit TRBD2. The germline V gene encodes CDR1 LGHDT and CDR2 YNNKEL (reference sequence). The trim removed 4 bases at V and 7 bases at J, leaving 9 bases unmatched. The CDR3 is 16 residues long. CDR3: CASSPRASGSHGELFF. The CDR3 nucleotides are TGTGCCAGCAGCCCCCGGGCTAGCGGGAGTCACGGGGAGCTGTTTTTT.

This clonotype was detected many times. DNA of the CDR3: TGTGCCAGCCGCCGGGATCATAACAATGAGCAGTTCTTC. It is translated as CASRRDHNNEQFF. The chain has TRBV7-9 and TRBJ2-1; a possible D gene is TRBD2 (5 bases). CDR1 SEHNR and CDR2 FQNEAQ come from the germline V gene (reference sequence). The CDR3 length is 13 residues. Deletions cut 8 bases from V and 5 bases from J, with 13 bases between.

The chain carries TRBV9 and TRBJ1-1, with no clear D. CDR1 is SGDLS, CDR2 YYNGEE, per germline. The ends were cut back, 2 bases at V and 11 bases at J, with 19 bases in the middle. CDR3 length: 14 residues. The CDR3 sequence: CASSVSPVGQTAFF. The CDR3 nucleotides are TGTGCCAGCAGCGTCTCCCCCGTTGGGCAAACGGCTTTCTTT.

The J gene is TRBJ2-5, the V gene TRBV5-1; D not certain. The germline gives CDR1 SGHRS, CDR2 YFSETQ. The CDR3 contains 13 residues. Deletions cut 4 bases from V and 4 bases from J, with 11 bases between. This chain's CDR3 is CASSPRLGETQYF. The CDR3 DNA reads as TGCGCCAGCAGCCCTAGGCTTGGAGAGACCCAGTACTTC.

The chain is built from TRBV7-9 and TRBJ2-1; 11 nucleotides line up with TRBD2. Germline CDR1 is SEHNR and CDR2 is FQNEAQ (reference sequence). V gave up 4 bases and J gave up 8 bases; unmatched junction bases: 10. The CDR3 runs to 16 residues. The chain's CDR3 is CASSSKLAGVIDEQFF. CDR3 bases: TGTGCCAGCAGCTCGAAACTAGCGGGAGTTATCGATGAGCAGTTCTTC.

The chain uses TRBV24-1 and TRBJ2-3, with TRBD1 matching 7 bases. Germline V gene sequence: CDR1 KGHDR, CDR2 SFDVKD. This CDR3 is built from 15 residues. V lost 7 bases, J lost 6 bases, and 12 bases stayed unmatched. The CDR3 reads CATRRSRGRWDTQYF. The DNA of the CDR3 is TGTGCCACCAGGAGGAGTAGGGGGCGTTGGGATACGCAGTATTTT.

This clonotype was counted between two and nine times. The V and J genes are TRBV28 and TRBJ1-5, with a tentative D call TRBD1 (5 bases). The CDR3 covers 11 residues. V was cut by 10 bases and J by 9 bases, with 13 bases left in between. Germline-derived CDR1 and CDR2 are MDHEN and SYDVKM. For the CDR3, the DNA is TGTGCCACCGGCTACGGGGGGCCCCAGCATTTT. Translated, it gives CATGYGGPQHF.

This clonotype has just a few counts. This chain connects TRBV12-3 or TRBV12-4 to TRBJ2-7; D is undetermined. Trimming stripped 2 bases from V and 4 bases from J, with 9 bases between. The CDR3 contains 13 residues. Written as DNA, the CDR3 is TGTGCCAGCAGTTTAACGATTCCGTACGAGCAGTACTTC. Residues: CASSLTIPYEQYF.

This clonotype showed up many times. The chain links TRBV5-1 to TRBJ2-5; possible D gene TRBD1, 6 bases. The germline V and J ends were trimmed by 5 bases and 2 bases, with 13 bases remaining between them. Germline CDR1 SGHRS, CDR2 YFSETQ. The CDR3 loop spans 14 amino acids. CDR3 protein: CASSPGQAQETQYF. CDR3 nucleotides: TGCGCCAGCAGTCCGGGACAAGCACAAGAGACCCAGTACTTC.

Only a few counts were recorded for this clonotype. V is TRBV20-1 and J is TRBJ2-6; perhaps TRBD2 as D (6 bases). Germline CDR1 is DFQATT and CDR2 is SNEGSKA (reference sequence). The CDR3 covers 17 residues. Trimming stripped 5 bases from V and 2 bases from J, with 19 bases between. CDR3 sequence reads: CSASPSSGGAGANVLTF. The CDR3 DNA follows: TGCAGTGCTTCTCCAAGCTCCGGGGGAGCTGGGGCCAACGTCCTGACTTTC.

This clonotype has ten or more counts. V gene TRBV3-1 combines with J gene TRBJ2-7, with D possibly matching TRBD2 (6 bases). The V end lost 5 bases, the J end lost 0 bases, and 17 bases lay between the germline ends. CDR1 is LGHDT, CDR2 YNNKEL, per germline (reference sequence). The CDR3 sequence is 16 residues long. CDR3 residues: CASSEGSGVNSYEQYF. In DNA, the CDR3 is TGTGCCAGCAGCGAGGGTAGCGGAGTAAACTCCTACGAGCAGTACTTC.

This clonotype was counted at least ten times. V usage is TRBV28 and J usage is TRBJ2-5; 13 bases map to TRBD2. The CDR3 extends over 16 amino acids. Germline CDR1 is MDHEN and CDR2 is SYDVKM. The ends lost 5 bases at V and 3 bases at J; junction bases unmatched: 6. CDR3 amino acids: CASSIAGTSGKETQYF. Written as DNA, the CDR3 is TGTGCCAGCAGTATCGCCGGGACTAGCGGGAAAGAGACCCAGTACTTC.

This clonotype was found many times. This chain uses TRBV12-3 or TRBV12-4 with TRBJ2-3; no clear D gene. Trimming removed 1 base from V and 5 bases from J, with 4 bases in between. The CDR3 totals 12 residues. The CDR3 region is CASSLDRDTQYF. The CDR3 DNA reads TGTGCCAGCAGTTTAGATAGAGATACGCAGTATTTT.

This clonotype has just a few counts. J is TRBJ2-2 and V is TRBV9; D is ambiguous. The germline V gene has CDR1 SGDLS and CDR2 YYNGEE. There are 12 residues in the CDR3. V lost 4 bases to trimming and J lost 6 bases, with 7 bases between them. CDR3 sequence (DNA): TGTGCCAGCAGCCGTCGGTCCGGGGAGCTGTTTTTT. Translated: CASSRRSGELFF.

This clonotype came up many times. V gene TRBV10-3 combines with J gene TRBJ1-1; 9 nucleotides agree with TRBD1. CDR1 is ENHRY and CDR2 is SYGVKD in the germline V gene. This CDR3 contains 14 residues. V was pared by 5 bases and J by 4 bases, with 5 bases of the junction left unmatched. In DNA, the CDR3 is TGTGCCATCAGTTCGGGACAGGGCCGCACTGAAGCTTTCTTT. Translation: CAISSGQGRTEAFF.

Only a few counts were recorded for this clonotype. The junction departs from the called germline gene at one end, perhaps through a read error. The chain couples TRBV10-3 to TRBJ2-1; 8 bases are shared with TRBD2. CDR3 length: 15 amino acids. The germline V gene encodes CDR1 ENHRY and CDR2 SYGVKD. This CDR3 is CASSAVAGLYNEQFF. CDR3 nucleotide sequence: TGTGCCAGCAGTGCAGTAGCGGGGCTCTACAATGAGCAGTTCTTC.